Presented here are 2 T cell receptor beta chains from one specimen sequenced in a study of breast tumors, draining lymph nodes, adjacent tissues. Breast cancer patients provided tissue from their axillary draining lymph nodes. TCRdb ran MiXCR on the multiplex PCR reads and lists one entry per CDR3 protein. This sample has over 150,000 distinct CDR3 sequences, with around 33% found just once. The sample was axillary lymph node tissue. All receptors come from a female donor with breast cancer. Some clones in this sample may be carry-over from other donors' samples.

This clonotype showed up many times. V usage is TRBV6-2 or TRBV6-3 and J usage is TRBJ2-7; 9 nucleotides align to TRBD1. V dropped 4 bases and J dropped 1; count of bases not matched to a gene: 5. This CDR3 has 15 residues. Per germline, CDR1 MNHEY and CDR2 SVGEGT. The CDR3 reads CASSSQGAGSYEQYF. The CDR3 nucleotides are TGTGCCAGCAGTTCACAGGGGGCCGGATCCTACGAGCAGTACTTC.

V gene TRBV28 combines with J gene TRBJ2-2; tentatively, D is TRBD1 (6 bases). The CDR3 runs 12 residues. V dropped 6 bases and J dropped 7 bases, with 9 bases sitting between them. Germline-derived CDR1 and CDR2 are MDHEN and SYDVKM. CDR3: CASSRGHGELFF. The CDR3 coding sequence is TGTGCCAGCAGCCGGGGACACGGGGAGCTGTTTTTT.